Shown below are 4 T cell receptor beta chains from a single sample sequenced in a study of T cell responses to AZD1222 COVID-19 vaccine. The protocol was immunoSEQ multiplex PCR, while the TCRdb copy is restricted to in-frame clones and leaves out a portion. This sample has roughly 100,000 clones, with 90% found just once. The source was peripheral blood, collected on day 0 of AZD1222 vaccination. These receptors were taken from an adult in good health.

This chain uses TRBV7-8 with TRBJ1-5, with unresolved D. CDR1 is SGHVS, CDR2 FQNEAQ, per germline. CDR3 length equals 15 residues. V was pared by 2 bases and J by 0 bases, with 8 bases between. The CDR3 DNA follows: TGTGCCAGCAGCTTAAGGGATCATAGCAATCAGCCCCAGCATTTT. This sequence encodes CASSLRDHSNQPQHF.

V usage is TRBV4-1 and J usage is TRBJ2-7, with 9 nucleotides matching TRBD1. The junction had 11 bases not matched to a gene; V was cut back by 4 bases and J by 7 bases. This CDR3 contains 15 residues. Looked up from germline, CDR1 is MGHRA and CDR2 is YSYEKL. The CDR3 nucleotides are TGCGCCAGCAGCCCATCCGGGACAGGGACGGGGGAGCAGTACTTC. Translated, it gives CASSPSGTGTGEQYF.

The chain recombines TRBV28 with TRBJ1-1; no clear D. This CDR3 is 11 amino acids long. Looked up from germline, CDR1 is MDHEN and CDR2 is SYDVKM. The ends were cut back, 1 base at V and 6 bases at J, with 3 bases in the middle. The CDR3 protein is CASSLYSEAFF. DNA of the CDR3: TGTGCCAGCAGTTTATACTCTGAAGCTTTCTTT. The variable domain in full, completed from reference TRBV28 and TRBJ1-1, reads DVKVTQSSRYLVKRTGEKVFLECVQDMDHENMFWYRQDPGLGLRLIYFSYDVKMKEKGDIPEGYSVSREKKERFSLILESASTNQTSMYLCASSLYSEAFFGQGTRLTVV.

The genes are TRBV18 and TRBJ2-7; 7 nucleotides line up with TRBD1. J was trimmed by 0 bases and V by 3 bases; bases with no gene match: 5. The CDR3 is 15 amino acids. CDR1 is KGHSH and CDR2 is LQKENI in the germline V gene. The CDR3 spells CASSPGTDLSYEQYF. CDR3 nucleotide sequence: TGTGCCAGCTCACCCGGGACAGACCTCTCCTACGAGCAGTACTTC. Full variable domain (rest looked up from reference TRBV18 and TRBJ2-7): NAGVMQNPRHLVRRRGQEARLRCSPMKGHSHVYWYRQLPEEGLKFMVYLQKENIIDESGMPKERFSAEFPKEGPSILRIQQVVRGDSAAYFCASSPGTDLSYEQYFGPGTRLTVT.